Below, 22 T cell receptor beta chains from the same sample are listed, as sequenced in a study of cytomegalovirus exposure and HLA in healthy donors. With 60 Vbeta and 13 Jbeta primers, the PCR was carried out. Using immunoSEQ multiplex PCR, the repertoire was profiled, and TCRdb retains in-frame clones only, with some absent. In the table there are roughly 120,000 clones, around 70% of which are singletons. Sequences were obtained from PBMCs. These receptor sequences come from a woman aged 65 to 85 in good health and CMV-seropositive.

The chain links TRBV19 to TRBJ1-1; 9 bases line up with TRBD1. The germline CDR1 and CDR2 sequences are LNHDA and SQIVND (reference sequence). This CDR3 has 15 residues. V gave up 5 bases and J gave up 3 bases; unmatched junction bases: 7. Here the CDR3 reads CASSLSRTGDTEAFF. CDR3 coding DNA: TGTGCCAGTAGTCTCTCCAGGACAGGGGACACTGAAGCTTTCTTT.

This rearrangement joins TRBV6-5 to TRBJ1-1; 8 bases map to TRBD1. Losses at the gene ends were 7 bases for V and 4 bases for J; bases not matched to a gene: 5. The CDR3 covers 13 residues. The germline gives CDR1 MNHEY, CDR2 SVGAGI. The CDR3 region is CASMTGVVTEAFF. CDR3 coding DNA: TGTGCCAGCATGACAGGGGTCGTCACTGAAGCTTTCTTT.

V gene TRBV7-9 combines with J gene TRBJ2-7; possible D gene TRBD2, 5 bases. This CDR3 has 14 residues. V was shortened by 1 base and J by 2 bases, with 9 bases between the two germline ends. Germline V CDR1 and CDR2: SEHNR, FQNEAQ (reference sequence). CDR3 nucleotides: TGTGCCAGCAGCTTAGACACGAGGGCCTACGAGCAGTACTTC. Translating it yields CASSLDTRAYEQYF.

The chain recombines TRBV7-9 with TRBJ2-2; TRBD1 matches 8 bases. CDR3 size: 16 residues. From germline, CDR1 is SEHNR and CDR2 FQNEAQ (reference sequence). Trimming took 3 bases from V and 6 from J; bases not matched to a gene: 9. CDR3 residues: CASSFDRGSFAGELFF. CDR3 nucleotide sequence: TGTGCCAGCAGCTTCGACAGGGGTTCGTTTGCCGGGGAGCTGTTTTTT.

CDR3 loop: CASGPDGQGAGGYTF. Here the CDR3 DNA reads TGTGCTAGTGGCCCCGATGGACAGGGGGCAGGGGGCTACACCTTC. The rearrangement links TRBV12-5 to TRBJ1-2; 11 bases fit TRBD1. CDR1 and CDR2 from the germline V gene are LGHNT and FRNRAP. This CDR3 has 15 residues. Germline trimming cut 6 bases from V and 8 bases from J; bases unmatched to any gene: 11.

The genes are TRBV11-3 and TRBJ2-7; 9 bases are a match to TRBD1. CDR1 is SGHNT, CDR2 YENEEA, per germline. The CDR3 totals 13 residues. Trimming cost V 8 bases and J 6 bases; bases outside gene matches: 8. In DNA, the CDR3 is TGTGCCAGCTCCGACAGGGGGGATGGCGAGCAGTACTTC. Translated, it gives CASSDRGDGEQYF. The entire variable domain, with the rest obtained from reference TRBV11-3 and TRBJ2-7, is as follows: EAGVVQSPRYKIIEKKQPVAFWCNPISGHNTLYWYLQNLGQGPELLIRYENEEAVDDSQLPKDRFSAERLKGVDSTLKIQPAELGDSAVYLCASSDRGDGEQYFGPGTRLTVT.

The rearrangement joins TRBV4-1 to TRBJ1-5, with D perhaps matching TRBD1 (5 bases). Trimming took 0 bases from V and 0 from J, leaving 12 bases between them. Germline CDR1 is MGHRA and CDR2 is YSYEKL. The CDR3 runs 17 residues. The CDR3 sequence is CASSQESGGYSNQPQHF. The CDR3 DNA reads as TGCGCCAGCAGCCAAGAATCGGGGGGATATAGCAATCAGCCCCAGCATTTT.

V and J are TRBV7-6 and TRBJ2-5, with a tentative D call TRBD1 (5 bases). The CDR3 loop spans 16 amino acids. CDR1 and CDR2 from the germline V gene are SGHVS and FNYEAQ. The V and J ends lost 1 base and 5 bases respectively, with 17 bases between them. The CDR3, as DNA: TGTGCCAGCAGCTTAGTATATTCGGGTGGGGCTGAGACCCAGTACTTC. Residues: CASSLVYSGGAETQYF.

The chain carries TRBV2 and TRBJ1-5, with TRBD1 identical over 10 bases. Trimming at V came to 0 bases and at J to 5 bases, leaving 4 bases not matched to a gene. Germline V gene lookup returns CDR1 SNHLY and CDR2 FYNNEI. The length of the CDR3 is 16 residues. In DNA, the CDR3 is TGTGCCAGCAGTGAAGCGGGACAGGGGCCCTATCAGCCCCAGCATTTT. It specifies CASSEAGQGPYQPQHF.

This chain joins TRBV6-5 and TRBJ2-5; 8 nucleotides match TRBD2. Germline V gives CDR1 MNHEY, CDR2 SVGAGI. Trimming cost V 10 bases and J 4 bases; bases outside gene matches: 8. This CDR3 region has 13 residues. The CDR3 nucleotides are TGTGCCACCTCTCGCGGGGGGTTAGAGACCCAGTACTTC. This gives the protein CATSRGGLETQYF.

The rearrangement uses TRBV7-2 and TRBJ2-7; 7 bases are a match to TRBD2. Germline CDR1 is SGHTA and CDR2 is FQGNSA. CDR3 length equals 14 residues. V lost 1 base to trimming and J lost 4 bases; unmatched junction nucleotides: 4. The CDR3 sequence is CASSLGTSRYEQYF. The CDR3, as DNA: TGTGCCAGCAGCTTAGGGACTAGTAGGTACGAGCAGTACTTC.

V and J are TRBV6-6 and TRBJ1-1; TRBD1 is a possible D gene (6 bases). Per germline, CDR1 MNHNY and CDR2 SVGAGI (reference sequence). The V and J ends lost 6 bases and 0 bases respectively, with 8 bases between them. The CDR3 is 13 amino acids. In nucleotides, the CDR3 is TGTGCCAGCAGACCAGGGGTGAACACTGAAGCTTTCTTT. Translated, it gives CASRPGVNTEAFF.

Only a few counts were recorded for this clone. The chain employs TRBV15 and TRBJ2-5, with 10 bases identical to TRBD1. The CDR3 consists of 13 residues. Germline loops: CDR1 LNHNV, CDR2 YYDKDF (reference sequence). V gave up 9 bases and J gave up 1 base; unmatched junction bases: 2. The CDR3 DNA reads TGTGCCACGAGGGACAGGGGCCAAGAGACCCAGTACTTC. Its translation: CATRDRGQETQYF.

This chain connects TRBV4-1 to TRBJ1-1; possibly TRBD1 for D (5 bases). The V gene's germline CDR1 is MGHRA and CDR2 YSYEKL. V was trimmed by 2 bases and J by 1 base, leaving 8 bases between them. This CDR3 comprises 14 residues. CDR3 amino acids: CASSQLGGNTEAFF. Here the CDR3 DNA reads TGCGCCAGCAGCCAATTGGGGGGGAACACTGAAGCTTTCTTT.

This clone was found once. The J gene is TRBJ1-2, the V gene TRBV6-5, with 8 bases lining up with TRBD1. CDR3 size: 12 residues. Germline-derived CDR1 and CDR2 are MNHEY and SVGAGI. J lost 7 bases, V lost 7 bases, and 5 bases had no gene match. The CDR3 is CASTRQGTGYTF. Here the CDR3 DNA reads TGTGCCAGCACGAGACAGGGGACTGGCTACACCTTC.

The V gene is TRBV6-1, the J gene TRBJ2-5; 10 bases agree with TRBD1. Germline CDR1 MNHNS, CDR2 SASEGT. The CDR3 totals 16 residues. After removal of 3 bases from V and 1 base from J, the junction contained 5 bases not matched to a gene. The DNA for the CDR3 is TGTGCCAGCAGTGACAGACAGGGGGCCTCCCAAGAGACCCAGTACTTC. Amino acids: CASSDRQGASQETQYF.

This chain links TRBV6-6 with TRBJ1-3; no definite D call. In germline, CDR1 is MNHNY, CDR2 SVGAGI (reference sequence). The V and J ends lost 0 bases and 4 bases respectively, with 10 bases between them. CDR3 size: 15 residues. The CDR3, as DNA: TGTGCCAGCAGTTACTCGGAGGGCACGGGAAACACCATATATTTT. Translating gives CASSYSEGTGNTIYF.

V and J are TRBV7-9 and TRBJ1-6; D perhaps matches TRBD1 (6 bases). The CDR3 is made up of 15 amino acids. The V gene lost 5 bases and the J gene lost 6 bases, with 14 bases spanning the gap. Germline values: CDR1 SEHNR, CDR2 FQNEAQ (reference sequence). Written as DNA, the CDR3 is TGTGCCAGCAGCCCTAGAGGGGGGGCTAATTCACCCCTCCACTTT. Translation gives CASSPRGGANSPLHF.

This clone was recorded a few times. The chain couples TRBV4-3 to TRBJ2-5; 10 bases match TRBD2. After removal of 0 bases from V and 5 bases from J, the junction contained 9 bases not matched to a gene. CDR3 size: 17 residues. The germline V gene encodes CDR1 LGHNA and CDR2 YSLEER. The CDR3 loop reads CASSQDRSGTSVETQYF. In nucleotides, the CDR3 is TGCGCCAGCAGCCAAGATAGAAGTGGGACTAGCGTCGAGACCCAGTACTTC.

This clone has more than one count but fewer than ten. The V gene is TRBV5-1, the J gene TRBJ2-1; 10 bases match TRBD1. Germline CDR1 is SGHRS and CDR2 is YFSETQ. Trimming took 4 bases from V and 7 from J; bases not matched to a gene: 8. The CDR3 has 15 residues. The CDR3 sequence is CASSTRQGAQNEQFF. The CDR3 DNA sequence: TGCGCCAGCAGCACAAGACAGGGGGCGCAAAATGAGCAGTTCTTC.

The chain employs TRBV6-1 and TRBJ2-3; D is perhaps TRBD2 (5 bases). Germline lookup yields CDR1 MNHNS and CDR2 SASEGT. This CDR3 contains 11 residues. V gave up 6 bases and J gave up 5 bases, with 6 bases separating them. CDR3 region: CASSSGDTQYF. The CDR3 nucleotides are TGTGCCAGCAGCAGCGGAGATACGCAGTATTTT.

The genes are TRBV7-2 and TRBJ1-2, with D perhaps TRBD1 (5 bases). CDR3 size: 14 residues. V was shortened by 5 bases and J by 8 bases, with 18 bases between the two germline ends. CDR1 SGHTA and CDR2 FQGNSA come from the germline V gene. CDR3: CASSETRGGRGYTF. DNA of the CDR3: TGTGCCAGCAGCGAAACTCGGGGGGGACGAGGCTACACCTTC.